This T cell receptor (beta chain) was recorded in a study of sequential checkpoint blockade in melanoma. At the level of the study: Matched biopsies came pretreatment and at week 13 for approximately 20 patients.

Sequencing was performed with immunoSEQ multiplex PCR; in TCRdb, only in-frame clones are kept and a portion is missing. The sample lists some 3,000 clones, approximately 20% seen once, with approximately 15% in the top ten. This clone is medium-sized in the sample. V lost 7 bases, J lost 4 bases, and 8 bases stayed unmatched. Germline V lookup: CDR1 SGHNT, CDR2 YENEEA. CDR3 length equals 14 residues. Treatment described: randomized to nivolumab then ipilimumab (arm A) or the reverse (arm B). The chain is built from TRBV11-3 and TRBJ1-2; TRBD1 matches 8 bases. This TCR was recovered from a human donor with melanoma. Source: tumor tissue (inferred from file names), taken from a patient given nivolumab and ipilimumab in sequence. CDR3 protein: CASTSDRAGYGYTF. DNA of the CDR3: TGTGCCAGCACCTCGGACAGGGCCGGCTATGGCTACACCTTC.